This TCR beta chain was profiled in a study of cytomegalovirus exposure and HLA in healthy donors. General study points: Most TCR sequences were uncommon, yet certain public TCRs appeared in many donors. Researchers catalogued 160 or so TCR beta chains as cytomegalovirus-associated.

The CDR3 length is 13 residues. V was pared by 4 bases and J by 5 bases, with 5 bases of the junction left unmatched. Germline CDR1 reads SGHDT; CDR2 reads YYEEEE. The repertoire was sequenced with immunoSEQ multiplex PCR; TCRdb's copy has only in-frame clones and lacks some. Here the sample spans roughly 130,000 clones, roughly 90% being singletons. Notes on this clone: Its antigen is unknown.

The TCR originated in a man aged 30 to 39 in good health and CMV-seronegative. The chain carries TRBV5-6 and TRBJ2-5, with 7 positions matching TRBD2. Sequences were obtained from PBMCs. CDR3 sequence (DNA): TGTGCCAGCAGCAGGGGAGCGGGGGAGACCCAGTACTTC. This codes for CASSRGAGETQYF.